Each of the 27 T cell receptor beta chains below was sequenced from the same sample in a study of shared clonotypes between healthy human individuals. Assay: immunoSEQ multiplex PCR; the TCRdb copy retains only in-frame clones and omits some. The sample shows about 1.1 million clones, about 80% of them seen only once. The sequenced sample consisted of memory CD4+ T cells from PBMCs. Subset indicated: CD45RA-negative fraction. These receptors originate from a young man in good health. Some clones in this sample may be carry-over from other donors' samples.

The chain combines TRBV9 with TRBJ1-1, with a possible D match to TRBD1 (5 bases). The CDR3 is made up of 17 amino acids. From germline, CDR1 is SGDLS and CDR2 YYNGEE. Trimming left V 0 bases short and J 0 bases short, with 15 bases between. The DNA for the CDR3 is TGTGCCAGCAGCGTAGAGGATTATGGGGGTTTGAACACTGAAGCTTTCTTT. Translated, it gives CASSVEDYGGLNTEAFF.

This clone was detected only a few times. The V call is TRBV2, the J call TRBJ1-3; D perhaps matches TRBD1 (6 bases). The CDR3 runs 13 residues. V was clipped by 5 bases and J by 6 bases, with 11 bases between them. CDR1 and CDR2 (germline): SNHLY, FYNNEI. The CDR3 DNA reads TGTGCCAGCAGTACACAGGGTCCAAACACCATATATTTT. Translated: CASSTQGPNTIYF.

This clone was observed a handful of times. The chain joins TRBV6-5 to TRBJ2-7; TRBD2 agrees at 11 bases. CDR1 and CDR2 (germline): MNHEY, SVGAGI. The CDR3 is 15 amino acids. V was clipped by 5 bases and J by 2 bases; unmatched bases: 5. CDR3 amino acids: CASSRTSGWTYEQYF. CDR3 sequence (DNA): TGTGCCAGCAGTCGGACTAGCGGGTGGACCTACGAGCAGTACTTC.

In its sample, this clone was seen a few times. This specimen includes other DNA sequences encoding the same CDR3. This chain links TRBV28 with TRBJ1-2; the D is unclear. CDR3 length equals 11 residues. Germline assignment: CDR1 MDHEN and CDR2 SYDVKM. The V end lost 8 bases, the J end lost 7 bases, and 11 bases lay between the germline ends. The CDR3 nucleotides are TGTGCCAGCTCCCCCTCATTTGGCTACACCTTC. Residues: CASSPSFGYTF.

This clone has a handful of counts. This rearrangement joins TRBV27 to TRBJ2-5, with 10 bases fitting TRBD1. Germline CDR1 MNHEY, CDR2 SMNVEV (reference sequence). The V segment lost 5 bases and the J segment 2 bases; nucleotides outside the gene matches: 8. This CDR3 contains 16 residues. CDR3: CASSARDRGRQETQYF. CDR3 DNA sequence: TGTGCCAGCAGTGCACGGGACAGGGGCCGGCAAGAGACCCAGTACTTC.

The chain joins TRBV11-2 to TRBJ2-7, with D perhaps matching TRBD1 or TRBD2 (5 bases each). V was shortened by 5 bases and J by 4 bases, with 15 bases between the two germline ends. The CDR3 covers 14 residues. Germline V gene data show CDR1 as SGHAT and CDR2 as FQNNGV. This CDR3 is CASSPLEGYYEQYF. DNA of the CDR3: TGTGCCAGCAGCCCTCTTGAGGGGTATTACGAGCAGTACTTC.

This chain connects TRBV5-1 to TRBJ2-7; tentatively, D is TRBD2 (5 bases). The CDR3 covers 16 residues. V was trimmed by 0 bases and J by 6 bases, leaving 19 bases between them. Germline lookup yields CDR1 SGHRS and CDR2 YFSETQ. In DNA, the CDR3 is TGCGCCAGCAGCTTGGCTCCTTCGACGGGGTCCGCCGAGCAGTACTTC. It codes for CASSLAPSTGSAEQYF.

This chain joins TRBV19 and TRBJ2-6; D is uncertain. The CDR3 is 15 residues long. With 6 bases removed from V and 0 bases from J, the gap between germline ends came to 9 bases. CDR1 and CDR2 (germline): LNHDA, SQIVND (reference sequence). The CDR3 reads CASSPVVSGANVLTF. The CDR3 coding sequence is TGTGCCAGTAGCCCAGTAGTCTCTGGGGCCAACGTCCTGACTTTC.

The CDR3: CASSQGQDYEQYF. The CDR3 DNA reads TGTGCCAGCAGCCAGGGACAGGACTACGAGCAGTACTTC. The chain recombines TRBV11-3 with TRBJ2-7; 8 positions agree with TRBD1. The CDR3 is made up of 13 amino acids. The V gene's germline CDR1 is SGHNT and CDR2 YENEEA. Trimming at V came to 5 bases and at J to 3 bases, leaving 3 bases not matched to a gene.

The rearrangement joins TRBV6-6 to TRBJ2-2; possible D gene TRBD2, 6 bases. The length of the CDR3 is 15 residues. V dropped 5 bases and J dropped 0 bases, with 10 bases sitting between them. Per the germline V gene, CDR1 is MNHNY and CDR2 is SVGAGI (reference sequence). The CDR3 DNA follows: TGTGCCAGCAGTCTGAGCGGGCCGAACACCGGGGAGCTGTTTTTT. Protein sequence: CASSLSGPNTGELFF.

The rearrangement links TRBV29-1 to TRBJ2-7; TRBD1 agrees at 10 bases. This CDR3 contains 13 residues. The germline gives CDR1 SQVTM, CDR2 ANQGSEA. The ends lost 4 bases at V and 5 bases at J; junction bases unmatched: 5. CDR3 sequence reads: CSVAGQGRDEQYF. The CDR3 DNA reads as TGCAGCGTTGCGGGACAGGGGCGGGACGAGCAGTACTTC.

The table lists this clone with a count of one. The CDR3 spells CASRSGTGLHSGANVLTF. The CDR3 bases are TGTGCCAGCAGATCGGGGACAGGGTTACATTCTGGGGCCAACGTCCTGACTTTC. The rearrangement links TRBV2 to TRBJ2-6; 9 bases fit TRBD1. The germline CDR1 and CDR2 sequences are SNHLY and FYNNEI. V shed 6 bases and J 1 base; nucleotides not matched to a gene: 10. This CDR3 contains 18 residues.

CDR3 DNA sequence: TGTGCCAGCAGCTTGGGGGGGCGGAACACTGAAGCTTTCTTT. Amino acid sequence: CASSLGGRNTEAFF. The chain carries TRBV5-4 and TRBJ1-1; perhaps TRBD1 as D (6 bases). Germline V gives CDR1 SGHNT, CDR2 YYREEE (reference sequence). V lost 0 bases and J 1 base, leaving 7 bases between the germline ends. The CDR3 covers 14 residues.

The V call is TRBV5-6, the J call TRBJ1-1, with D unclear. The CDR3 has 14 residues. The V gene lost 6 bases and the J gene lost 1 base, with 13 bases spanning the gap. The germline CDR1 and CDR2 sequences are SGHDT and YYEEEE. CDR3 region: CASTGAPQNTEAFF. The CDR3, as DNA: TGTGCCAGCACTGGAGCTCCCCAGAACACTGAAGCTTTCTTT. Using reference TRBV5-6 and TRBJ1-1 for the parts outside the CDR3, the full variable domain is DAGVTQSPTHLIKTRGQQVTLRCSPKSGHDTVSWYQQALGQGPQFIFQYYEEEERQRGNFPDRFSGHQFPNYSSELNVNALLLGDSALYLCASTGAPQNTEAFFGQGTRLTVV.

The CDR3 loop reads CASSSTGAEETQYF. The CDR3 DNA is TGCGCCAGCAGCTCGACAGGGGCGGAGGAGACCCAGTACTTC. The gene calls are TRBV5-1 and TRBJ2-5; 8 bases align to TRBD1. There are 14 residues in the CDR3. Germline assignment: CDR1 SGHRS and CDR2 YFSETQ. J was trimmed by 5 bases and V by 3 bases; bases with no gene match: 6.

The chain couples TRBV5-1 to TRBJ2-5, with 8 bases lining up with TRBD1. CDR1 SGHRS and CDR2 YFSETQ come from the germline V gene. V trimming: 0 bases; J trimming: 7 bases; junction bases outside the gene matches: 5. This CDR3 has 14 residues. The CDR3 here is CASSLEQGVRTQYF. Written as DNA, the CDR3 is TGCGCCAGCAGCTTGGAACAGGGGGTGAGGACCCAGTACTTC. The complete variable domain, with remaining parts taken from reference TRBV5-1 and TRBJ2-5, reads KAGVTQTPRYLIKTRGQQVTLSCSPISGHRSVSWYQQTPGQGLQFLFEYFSETQRNKGNFPGRFSGRQFSNSRSEMNVSTLELGDSALYLCASSLEQGVRTQYFGPGTRLLVL.

The V gene is TRBV5-5, the J gene TRBJ1-2, with D perhaps matching TRBD1 (5 bases). This CDR3 is built from 13 residues. Germline V lookup: CDR1 SGHKS, CDR2 YYEKEE (reference sequence). V lost 0 bases to trimming and J lost 6 bases, with 9 bases between them. CDR3 sequence: CASSLAQGNGYTF. The CDR3 DNA reads TGTGCCAGCAGCTTGGCCCAGGGTAATGGCTACACCTTC.

This chain links TRBV28 with TRBJ1-4, with no clear D. Trimming shortened V by 1 base and J by 7 bases, and 1 base separated the two germline ends. The CDR3 runs 11 residues. CDR1 and CDR2 (germline): MDHEN, SYDVKM. CDR3 nucleotides: TGTGCCAGCAGTTTATTTGAAAAACTGTTTTTT. Protein: CASSLFEKLFF.

The chain employs TRBV28 and TRBJ1-1, with D perhaps matching TRBD1 (5 bases). This CDR3 spans 15 amino acids. V was trimmed by 5 bases and J by 1 base, leaving 14 bases between them. Germline CDR1 is MDHEN and CDR2 is SYDVKM. The CDR3 DNA reads TGTGCCAGCAGTGGGCAAGGGACCTCGAACACTGAAGCTTTCTTT. Translated: CASSGQGTSNTEAFF.

The rearrangement uses TRBV5-1 and TRBJ2-3, with 10 positions matching TRBD2. With 7 bases clipped from V and 4 bases from J, the junction kept 6 bases outside the gene matches. Germline V lookup: CDR1 SGHRS, CDR2 YFSETQ. The CDR3 sequence is 14 residues long. CDR3: CASFKREGPDTQYF. CDR3 nucleotide sequence: TGCGCCAGCTTTAAGCGGGAGGGCCCAGATACGCAGTATTTT.

The gene calls are TRBV18 and TRBJ2-3; D is unclear. The length of the CDR3 is 13 residues. Germline CDR1 reads KGHSH; CDR2 reads LQKENI. V was clipped by 2 bases and J by 4 bases, with 7 bases between them. CDR3 DNA sequence: TGTGCCAGCTCACCAGGAGACTCAGATACGCAGTATTTT. Amino acids: CASSPGDSDTQYF.

This chain uses TRBV28 with TRBJ2-3; TRBD2 matches 10 bases. The CDR3 has 14 residues. With V trimmed by 8 bases and J by 2 bases, 4 bases remained unmatched. Germline assignment: CDR1 MDHEN and CDR2 SYDVKM. The CDR3 DNA reads as TGTGCCAGCCGGACTAGCGGTGACACAGATACGCAGTATTTT. Its translation: CASRTSGDTDTQYF.

V is TRBV28 and J is TRBJ1-2; the D gene is possibly TRBD1 (5 bases). Germline loops: CDR1 MDHEN, CDR2 SYDVKM. V was cut by 4 bases and J by 5 bases, with 17 bases left in between. There are 15 residues in the CDR3. As DNA, the CDR3 is TGTGCCAGCAGTTCCATAGGGGACGGAAAGTATGGCTACACCTTC. This codes for CASSSIGDGKYGYTF.

In regard to this clone: Only one base separates this from a far larger clonotype, so it likely reflects a read error. This chain joins TRBV7-8 and TRBJ1-5, with 7 bases that match TRBD1. Per the germline V gene, CDR1 is SGHVS and CDR2 is FQNEAQ. The CDR3 has 14 amino acids. Losses at the gene ends were 5 bases for V and 2 bases for J; bases not matched to a gene: 3. CDR3 amino acids: CASSPTGGNQPQHF. Written as DNA, the CDR3 is TGTGCCAGCAGCCCCACAGGGGGCAATCAGCCCCAGCATTTT.

This rearrangement joins TRBV6-1 to TRBJ2-5, with D possibly matching TRBD1 (6 bases). Germline values: CDR1 MNHNS, CDR2 SASEGT. The ends were cut back, 0 bases at V and 4 bases at J, with 12 bases in the middle. This CDR3 comprises 15 residues. CDR3 DNA sequence: TGTGCCAGCAGTGAAGCTTGGACAGACGGAGAGACCCAGTACTTC. Protein sequence: CASSEAWTDGETQYF.

J is TRBJ1-3 and V is TRBV5-6; no reliable D call. The CDR3 extends over 15 amino acids. CDR1 and CDR2 from the germline V gene are SGHDT and YYEEEE. Trimming removed 0 bases from V and 4 bases from J, with 11 bases in between. The CDR3 coding sequence is TGTGCCAGCAGCTTGGGTCCCCACTCGGGAAACACCATATATTTT. Translation: CASSLGPHSGNTIYF. The whole variable domain, remainder taken from reference TRBV5-6 and TRBJ1-3, is DAGVTQSPTHLIKTRGQQVTLRCSPKSGHDTVSWYQQALGQGPQFIFQYYEEEERQRGNFPDRFSGHQFPNYSSELNVNALLLGDSALYLCASSLGPHSGNTIYFGEGSWLTVV.

This clone came up once. The chain employs TRBV5-6 and TRBJ1-2; 7 bases align to TRBD1. The junction had 5 bases not matched to a gene; V was cut back by 4 bases and J by 2 bases. Germline assignment: CDR1 SGHDT and CDR2 YYEEEE. The CDR3 has 14 amino acids. CDR3: CASSEGQKNYGYTF. The CDR3 DNA reads as TGTGCCAGCAGCGAGGGACAGAAAAACTATGGCTACACCTTC.